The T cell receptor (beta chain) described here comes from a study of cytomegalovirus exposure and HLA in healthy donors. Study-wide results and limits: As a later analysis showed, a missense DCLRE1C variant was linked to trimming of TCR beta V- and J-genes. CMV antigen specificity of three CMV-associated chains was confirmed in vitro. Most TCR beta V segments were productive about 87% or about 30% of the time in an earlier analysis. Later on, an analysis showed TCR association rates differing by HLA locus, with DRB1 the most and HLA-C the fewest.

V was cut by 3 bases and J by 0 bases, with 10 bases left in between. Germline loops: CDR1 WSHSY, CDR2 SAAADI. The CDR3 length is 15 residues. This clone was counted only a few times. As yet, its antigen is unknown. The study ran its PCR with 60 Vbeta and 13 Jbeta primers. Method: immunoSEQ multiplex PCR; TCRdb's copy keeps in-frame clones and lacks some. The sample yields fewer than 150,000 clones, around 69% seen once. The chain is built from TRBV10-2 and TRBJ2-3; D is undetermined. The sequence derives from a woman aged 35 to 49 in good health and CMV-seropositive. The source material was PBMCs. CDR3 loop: CASSDYLVSTDTQYF. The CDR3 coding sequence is TGCGCCAGCAGTGACTACCTCGTTAGCACAGATACGCAGTATTTT.